This T cell receptor (beta chain) was found in a study of shared clonotypes between healthy human individuals. The test was conducted at deep level. The table came from immunoSEQ multiplex PCR; TCRdb's copy has only in-frame clones and leaves some out. The table shows 2.5 million or so clones, with just over 90% occurring only once. About this clone itself: Its antigen is unidentified.

V was clipped by 7 bases and J by 6 bases; unmatched bases: 12. This CDR3 is 14 amino acids long. CDR1 and CDR2 (germline): ENHRY, SYGVKD. Notes on the study in general: As a rule, naive subsets had a larger estimated richness than memory subsets. In several donors, around 4.5% of naive CD4 clonotypes appeared in common.

Sequenced sample: naive CD4+ T cells sorted from blood. Subset described: CD45RA+ positively selected. The V and J genes are TRBV10-3 and TRBJ2-7; 7 bases fit TRBD1. This receptor was identified in a man between 18 and 29 years old in good health. The CDR3 region has the DNA TGTGCCATCAACCGGGGAACAGGGGAGTCCGAGCAGTACTTC. As protein: CAINRGTGESEQYF.